These 25 T cell receptor beta chains came from one sample sequenced in a study of Ad26.COV2.S vaccination and SARS-CoV-2 variants. Repertoires were generated with immunoSEQ multiplex PCR, while TCRdb's copy carries only in-frame clones and drops some. The sample has about 350,000 clones; about 89% are singletons. Sample treatment: roughly 19 received Ad26.COV2.S at low or high dose, single or two shots; about five received placebo; per-sample allocation not given. After the first vaccine or placebo injection, samples were drawn on day 63. The specimen comprised peripheral blood, sampled in a trial of Ad26.COV2.S vaccine versus placebo. Every receptor here comes from a person aged 18-65 years who received the Ad26.COV2.S COVID-19 vaccine or a placebo.

The J gene is TRBJ2-1, the V gene TRBV29-1; tentative D call: TRBD2 (6 bases). Germline assignment: CDR1 SQVTM and CDR2 ANQGSEA. V was pared by 6 bases and J by 1 base, with 16 bases between. This CDR3 comprises 15 residues. Written as DNA, the CDR3 is TGCAGCGTGGAATTAGCGGCCTCTTCCTACAATGAGCAGTTCTTC. Encoded protein: CSVELAASSYNEQFF.

The rearrangement links TRBV2 to TRBJ2-7; either TRBD1 or TRBD2 may fit D (5 bases each). Germline loops: CDR1 SNHLY, CDR2 FYNNEI. The V end was cut by 6 bases, the J end by 0 bases, with 12 bases between. CDR3 length: 14 residues. The CDR3, as DNA: TGTGCCAGCAGGATAGGGGACCACTCCTACGAGCAGTACTTC. Its translation is CASRIGDHSYEQYF.

The chain carries TRBV6-2 or TRBV6-3 and TRBJ2-3; TRBD1 aligns across 9 bases. CDR3 length equals 17 residues. Germline CDR1 is MNHEY and CDR2 is SVGEGT. V lost 6 bases to trimming and J lost 2 bases; unmatched junction nucleotides: 12. The CDR3, as DNA: TGTGCCAGCAGCCCCCTGAACCGGGACAGGGTCACAGATACGCAGTATTTT. This codes for CASSPLNRDRVTDTQYF.

The V call is TRBV19, the J call TRBJ1-1, with D maybe TRBD1 (6 bases). The CDR3 is 14 residues long. Trimming stripped 5 bases from V and 1 base from J, with 11 bases between. The germline gives CDR1 LNHDA, CDR2 SQIVND (reference sequence). CDR3 region: CASSSDRQNTEAFF. The CDR3 DNA reads as TGTGCCAGTAGTTCGGACAGACAGAACACTGAAGCTTTCTTT.

The rearrangement uses TRBV7-8 and TRBJ2-1; 13 bases fit TRBD2. The CDR3 is made up of 18 amino acids. Germline assignment: CDR1 SGHVS and CDR2 FQNEAQ. The V and J ends lost 5 bases and 1 base, in that order; junction bases with no gene match: 8. The CDR3 DNA sequence: TGTGCCAGCAGCCAAGGGACTAGCGGGGTATATTCCTACAATGAGCAGTTCTTC. This gives the protein CASSQGTSGVYSYNEQFF.

This sequence joins TRBV29-1 and TRBJ2-2; D might be TRBD2 (6 bases). V was cut by 4 bases and J by 4 bases, with 13 bases left in between. CDR1 SQVTM and CDR2 ANQGSEA come from the germline V gene. There are 14 residues in the CDR3. The CDR3 reads CSVAPGLPTGELFF. The CDR3 DNA reads TGCAGCGTTGCCCCAGGACTACCCACCGGGGAGCTGTTTTTT.

This chain links TRBV2 with TRBJ2-7; possibly TRBD2 for D (5 bases). From germline, CDR1 is SNHLY and CDR2 FYNNEI. Trimming took 4 bases from V and 6 from J, leaving 16 bases between them. This CDR3 has 14 amino acids. The CDR3 DNA is TGTGCCAGCAGTGTTTCCCGGGGTTGGCGCGAGCAGTACTTC. Translation gives CASSVSRGWREQYF.

The chain is built from TRBV7-2 and TRBJ2-7; the match to TRBD2 covers 8 bases. Germline V gives CDR1 SGHTA, CDR2 FQGNSA. V lost 6 bases and J lost 4; bases outside the gene matches: 8. The CDR3 is 14 amino acids. CDR3 region: CASRPGGVNYEQYF. CDR3 bases: TGTGCCAGCAGGCCCGGGGGGGTCAATTACGAGCAGTACTTC.

CDR3 residues: CASSSTSGRADTGLNEQFF. CDR3 nucleotide sequence: TGTGCCAGCAGCTCGACTAGCGGGAGGGCGGATACTGGACTAAATGAGCAGTTCTTC. The chain recombines TRBV7-9 with TRBJ2-1; 14 nucleotides match TRBD2. Germline V gene sequence: CDR1 SEHNR, CDR2 FQNEAQ (reference sequence). The V gene end was trimmed by 4 bases and the J gene end by 7 bases; junction bases not matched to a gene: 15. The CDR3 runs 19 residues.

This chain uses TRBV11-2 with TRBJ2-1; 12 bases map to TRBD2. Germline assignment: CDR1 SGHAT and CDR2 FQNNGV. The CDR3 has 15 residues. V trimming: 5 bases; J trimming: 11 bases; junction bases outside the gene matches: 10. The CDR3: CASSEGLAGPRKQFF. CDR3 DNA: TGTGCCAGCAGCGAAGGACTAGCGGGACCTCGCAAGCAGTTCTTC.

This chain joins TRBV2 and TRBJ1-2; D gene uncertain. The CDR3 loop spans 11 amino acids. V lost 3 bases and J 7 bases, leaving 6 bases between the germline ends. Germline V CDR1 and CDR2: SNHLY, FYNNEI. This chain's CDR3 is CASSDEGGYTF. In nucleotides, the CDR3 is TGTGCCAGCAGTGATGAAGGTGGCTACACCTTC.

V gene TRBV5-6 combines with J gene TRBJ2-5, with a possible D match to TRBD2 (7 bases). Germline V gene sequence: CDR1 SGHDT, CDR2 YYEEEE. The CDR3 runs 14 residues. V lost 1 base, J lost 5 bases, and 12 bases lay in between. CDR3 nucleotides: TGTGCCAGCAGCTTGCCGGGGGGCCGGGAGACCCAGTACTTC. It translates to CASSLPGGRETQYF.

Only a few counts were recorded for this clone. The V gene is TRBV19, the J gene TRBJ2-2, with 8 bases identical to TRBD1. V lost 5 bases, J lost 6 bases, and 5 bases stayed unmatched. In germline, CDR1 is LNHDA, CDR2 SQIVND (reference sequence). The CDR3 runs to 14 residues. The CDR3 DNA reads as TGTGCCAGTAGTCCCTTCAGGGGGCCCGGGGAGCTGTTTTTT. It specifies CASSPFRGPGELFF.

This chain uses TRBV5-6 with TRBJ1-2, with 10 nucleotides matching TRBD1. The V and J ends lost 4 bases and 4 bases, in that order; junction bases with no gene match: 7. This CDR3 is 15 amino acids long. CDR1 and CDR2 from the germline V gene are SGHDT and YYEEEE. The CDR3 loop reads CASSGGQGSAYGYTF. CDR3 nucleotide sequence: TGTGCCAGCAGCGGGGGACAGGGGAGCGCCTATGGCTACACCTTC. Complete variable domain (other parts from reference TRBV5-6 and TRBJ1-2): DAGVTQSPTHLIKTRGQQVTLRCSPKSGHDTVSWYQQALGQGPQFIFQYYEEEERQRGNFPDRFSGHQFPNYSSELNVNALLLGDSALYLCASSGGQGSAYGYTFGSGTRLTVV.

The genes are TRBV29-1 and TRBJ2-1; D call uncertain. The V gene's germline CDR1 is SQVTM and CDR2 ANQGSEA. The CDR3 contains 11 residues. Trimming removed 4 bases from V and 4 bases from J, with 5 bases in between. CDR3 residues: CSVGRYNEQFF. CDR3 DNA: TGCAGCGTTGGACGATACAATGAGCAGTTCTTC.

The chain joins TRBV28 to TRBJ2-1, with unresolved D. V lost 3 bases and J lost 4, with 7 bases in between. The CDR3 length is 13 residues. CDR1 and CDR2 (germline): MDHEN, SYDVKM. CDR3 DNA sequence: TGTGCCAGCAGTTTTGATACATACAATGAGCAGTTCTTC. Translated: CASSFDTYNEQFF.

The rearrangement links TRBV6-6 to TRBJ1-5; D gene uncertain. Between the trimmed V and J ends, which lost 2 bases and 9 bases, there was a span of 8 bases. Looked up from germline, CDR1 is MNHNY and CDR2 is SVGAGI (reference sequence). CDR3 size: 12 residues. CDR3 amino acids: CASSYGPSPQHF. The CDR3 DNA is TGTGCCAGCAGTTACGGGCCCTCGCCCCAGCATTTT.

This clone has just a few counts. V usage is TRBV4-1 and J usage is TRBJ1-5; TRBD1 matches at 8 bases. From germline, CDR1 is MGHRA and CDR2 YSYEKL. This CDR3 has 17 residues. V gave up 2 bases and J gave up 4 bases; unmatched junction bases: 10. The CDR3 DNA reads as TGCGCCAGCAGCCAACTTTATCCAGGGGGCGAAAATCAGCCCCAGCATTTT. Translated, it gives CASSQLYPGGENQPQHF.

In its sample, this clone was seen once. The chain recombines TRBV9 with TRBJ2-6; D not certain. This CDR3 region has 12 residues. The V end lost 6 bases, the J end lost 1 base, and 2 bases lay between the germline ends. CDR1 SGDLS and CDR2 YYNGEE come from the germline V gene. CDR3 nucleotide sequence: TGTGCCAGCAAGTCTGGGGCCAACGTCCTGACTTTC. Translating gives CASKSGANVLTF.

The chain uses TRBV2 and TRBJ2-7, with D perhaps being TRBD1 or TRBD2 (5 bases each). CDR1 SNHLY and CDR2 FYNNEI come from the germline V gene. The CDR3 covers 16 residues. V was clipped by 0 bases and J by 3 bases, with 15 bases between them. This CDR3 is CASSEAPGTGRYEQYF. In DNA form, the CDR3 reads TGTGCCAGCAGTGAAGCACCTGGGACGGGGCGCTACGAGCAGTACTTC.

The chain links TRBV5-1 to TRBJ2-3; weak D call: TRBD1 (5 bases). The germline V gene encodes CDR1 SGHRS and CDR2 YFSETQ. V lost 0 bases and J lost 1, with 15 bases in between. The CDR3 runs to 17 residues. The CDR3 region is CASSLGIVTGGTDTQYF. The CDR3 DNA is TGCGCCAGCAGCTTGGGGATTGTAACAGGCGGCACAGATACGCAGTATTTT. Full variable domain (rest looked up from reference TRBV5-1 and TRBJ2-3): KAGVTQTPRYLIKTRGQQVTLSCSPISGHRSVSWYQQTPGQGLQFLFEYFSETQRNKGNFPGRFSGRQFSNSRSEMNVSTLELGDSALYLCASSLGIVTGGTDTQYFGPGTRLTVL.

The V call is TRBV10-3, the J call TRBJ1-5; D perhaps matches TRBD1 (6 bases). This CDR3 comprises 12 residues. The V end lost 11 bases, the J end lost 5 bases, and 13 bases lay between the germline ends. The germline CDR1 and CDR2 sequences are ENHRY and SYGVKD. As DNA, the CDR3 is TGTGCCCCCACGGGGGCCCATCAGCCCCAGCATTTT. Its translation: CAPTGAHQPQHF.

The chain combines TRBV19 with TRBJ2-7, with D possibly matching TRBD1 (6 bases). CDR1 is LNHDA, CDR2 SQIVND, per germline (reference sequence). The CDR3 is 14 amino acids. V lost 6 bases, J lost 4 bases, and 16 bases lay in between. The CDR3 loop reads CASRPNRAPYEQYF. CDR3 in DNA: TGTGCCAGTAGGCCCAACAGGGCCCCGTACGAGCAGTACTTC.

The count of this clone is one. The rearrangement links TRBV5-1 to TRBJ1-1, with 7 bases identical to TRBD1. CDR3 length: 17 amino acids. After removal of 2 bases from V and 0 bases from J, the junction contained 10 bases not matched to a gene. Looked up from germline, CDR1 is SGHRS and CDR2 is YFSETQ. CDR3: CASSFEGAEFVNTEAFF. CDR3 coding DNA: TGCGCCAGCAGCTTTGAGGGGGCCGAGTTTGTGAACACTGAAGCTTTCTTT.

This clone appeared once. The genes are TRBV5-1 and TRBJ1-1, with 8 nucleotides matching TRBD1. The CDR3 is 15 amino acids. V lost 4 bases, J lost 4 bases, and 9 bases stayed unmatched. The V gene's germline CDR1 is SGHRS and CDR2 YFSETQ. CDR3 protein: CASSATGDGSTEAFF. The CDR3 DNA sequence: TGCGCCAGCAGCGCGACAGGGGACGGCTCCACTGAAGCTTTCTTT. Supplemented by reference TRBV5-1 and TRBJ1-1, the full variable domain reads KAGVTQTPRYLIKTRGQQVTLSCSPISGHRSVSWYQQTPGQGLQFLFEYFSETQRNKGNFPGRFSGRQFSNSRSEMNVSTLELGDSALYLCASSATGDGSTEAFFGQGTRLTVV.